The clone carrying this TCR beta chain has ten or more counts. The data were obtained in a study of regulatory T cells in long-lasting Graves disease. Trimming removed 3 bases from V and 4 bases from J; junction bases left unmatched: 11. The length of the CDR3 is 16 residues. Germline assignment: CDR1 SGHAT and CDR2 FQNNGV. iRepertoire HTBI primers and Arm-PCR of CDR3 regions built TCR beta libraries. TCRdb itself ran the multiplex PCR reads through MiXCR, one entry per CDR3 protein. The sample holds hundreds of thousands of distinct CDR3 sequences, 20% seen once. Described time point: persistent/refractory GD, antithyroid drugs over 5 years with positive TRAb. After RNA was extracted from PBMCs, the TCR library was made from it.

The chain has TRBV11-2 and TRBJ2-5; TRBD2 aligns across 7 bases. The source was peripheral blood mononuclear cells (PBMCs), collected when the disease was refractory, from a patient treated with antithyroid drugs. The receptor was derived from a female donor with Graves disease. The CDR3 is CASSLGRAGVGETQYF. Written as DNA, the CDR3 is TGTGCCAGCAGCTTGGGACGGGCGGGGGTCGGAGAGACCCAGTACTTC.